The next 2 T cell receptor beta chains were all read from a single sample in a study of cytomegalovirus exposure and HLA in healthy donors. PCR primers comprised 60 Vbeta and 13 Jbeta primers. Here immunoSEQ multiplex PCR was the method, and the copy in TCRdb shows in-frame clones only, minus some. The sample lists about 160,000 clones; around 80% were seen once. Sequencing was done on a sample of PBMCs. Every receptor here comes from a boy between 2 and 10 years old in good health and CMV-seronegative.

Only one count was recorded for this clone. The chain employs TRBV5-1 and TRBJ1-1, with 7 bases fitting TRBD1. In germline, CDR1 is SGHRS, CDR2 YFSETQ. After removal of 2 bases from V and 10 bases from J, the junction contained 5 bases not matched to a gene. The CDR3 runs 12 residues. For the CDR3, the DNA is TGCGCCAGCAGCTTCGACAGGGAAGGAGCTTTCTTT. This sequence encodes CASSFDREGAFF. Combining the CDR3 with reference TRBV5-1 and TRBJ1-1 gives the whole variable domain KAGVTQTPRYLIKTRGQQVTLSCSPISGHRSVSWYQQTPGQGLQFLFEYFSETQRNKGNFPGRFSGRQFSNSRSEMNVSTLELGDSALYLCASSFDREGAFFGQGTRLTVV.

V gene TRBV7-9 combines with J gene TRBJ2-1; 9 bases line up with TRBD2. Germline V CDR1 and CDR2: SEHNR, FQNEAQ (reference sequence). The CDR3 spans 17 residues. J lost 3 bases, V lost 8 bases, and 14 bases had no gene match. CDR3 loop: CASGGRREGKHYNEQFF. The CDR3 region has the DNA TGTGCCAGCGGGGGCCGGCGGGAGGGGAAGCACTACAATGAGCAGTTCTTC.